The entry below gives a single T cell receptor beta chain sequence along with its context. Antigen: not known. The CDR3 totals 15 residues. V shed 1 base, J shed 6 bases, and the junction held 6 bases outside the gene matches. Germline V gives CDR1 SGHDN, CDR2 FVKESK. These data are taken from a study of OX40 agonist ivuxolimab in advanced cancers. Study context: At 0.01 to 10 mg/kg, ivuxolimab was administered intravenously to patients every 2 weeks. Dose-escalation patients were diagnosed with hepatocellular carcinoma, melanoma, renal cell cancer or head and neck cancer. Patients were under 90% male with ages about 20 to 79, mean roughly 64.

Some clones are missing from TCRdb's copy, which holds only in-frame ones; the method was immunoSEQ multiplex PCR. This table has approximately 74,000 clones, over 70% appearing once. Whole-study results and caveats: Dosing at 0.1 to 3.0 mg/kg was accompanied by clonal expansion of CD4+ and CD8+ blood T cells by week 6.

The genes are TRBV14 and TRBJ2-7; the match to TRBD1 covers 10 bases. This sample comprised CD4+ or CD8+ T cells sorted from blood, obtained in a trial of the OX40 agonist ivuxolimab. The sequence was collected from an adult with an advanced solid tumor such as melanoma, head and neck, liver or kidney cancer. The CDR3 DNA is TGTGCCAGCAGCCAAGGTATGACAGGGGGCAGCGAGCAGTACGTC. Residues: CASSQGMTGGSEQYV.